Listed below are T cell receptor beta chains from one sample, sequenced in a study of blood T cell repertoires in COVID-19. Some clones are missing from TCRdb's copy, which holds only in-frame ones; the method was immunoSEQ multiplex PCR. This table holds 200,000 to 250,000 clones, 80% found once. The source material was peripheral blood. These receptors originate from a woman aged 70-85 years with acute or convalescent COVID-19. CDR3s include the opening cysteine and the closing phenylalanine or tryptophan. The D gene is left open where the match is weak. Clone size appears in some rows only: once, few, many, or a class for an expanded clone.

V,J,D,size,CDR3,DNA
TRBV3-1/TRBV3-2,TRBJ2-7,TRBD1,NA,CASSQGQGAKYF,TGTGCCAGCAGCCAGGGACAGGGGGCAAAGTACTTC
TRBV2,TRBJ2-5,TRBD2,NA,CASKGTSGSQETQYF,TGTGCCAGCAAAGGGACTAGCGGGAGTCAAGAGACCCAGTACTTC
TRBV5-4,TRBJ2-2,TRBD2,NA,CASSPGLAGAMNTGELFF,TGTGCCAGCAGCCCAGGACTAGCGGGAGCGATGAACACCGGGGAGCTGTTTTTT
TRBV4-1,TRBJ2-7,NA,NA,CASSPRGRTYEQYF,TGCGCCAGCAGCCCCAGGGGCAGGACCTACGAGCAGTACTTC
TRBV24-1,TRBJ2-3,NA,few,CATSDLAHGTDTQYF,TGTGCCACCAGTGATTTAGCTCATGGCACAGATACGCAGTATTTT
TRBV30,TRBJ2-7,NA,few,CAWTPGAPYEQYF,TGTGCCTGGACCCCAGGGGCCCCCTACGAGCAGTACTTC
TRBV5-1,TRBJ2-7,NA,NA,CASSLTQYEQYF,TGCGCCAGCAGCTTGACACAATACGAGCAGTACTTC
TRBV9,TRBJ2-7,NA,NA,CASSVGRGRLYEQYF,TGTGCCAGCAGCGTAGGACGTGGGAGGTTATACGAGCAGTACTTC
TRBV30,TRBJ1-4,NA,NA,CAWSGRSNEKLFF,TGTGCCTGGAGTGGGCGGTCTAATGAAAAACTGTTTTTT
TRBV2,TRBJ1-1,NA,NA,CASSEYGGSRNTEAFF,TGTGCCAGCAGTGAATATGGAGGGTCCAGGAACACTGAAGCTTTCTTT
TRBV15,TRBJ2-5,NA,NA,CATRGEETQYF,TGTGCCACCAGAGGGGAAGAGACCCAGTACTTC
TRBV7-9,TRBJ1-2,NA,NA,CASSFPVNYGYTF,TGTGCCAGCAGCTTTCCGGTAAACTATGGCTACACCTTC
TRBV10-3,TRBJ2-1,TRBD2,NA,CAIRGLAQNNEQFF,TGTGCCATCAGGGGACTAGCGCAAAACAATGAGCAGTTCTTC
TRBV6-6,TRBJ2-5,TRBD1,NA,CASSYGGRGPETQYF,TGTGCCAGCAGTTACGGGGGCAGGGGGCCGGAGACCCAGTACTTC
TRBV6-5,TRBJ2-7,TRBD2,NA,CASTSGSSYEQYF,TGTGCCAGCACCAGCGGGAGCTCCTACGAGCAGTACTTC
TRBV5-6,TRBJ2-3,NA,NA,CASTLGVDRLTDTQYF,TGTGCCAGCACGCTTGGAGTAGACAGACTCACAGATACGCAGTATTTT
TRBV30,TRBJ2-5,NA,few,CACSRDSKETQYF,TGTGCCTGTTCCCGGGACTCTAAAGAGACCCAGTACTTC
TRBV6-6,TRBJ2-3,TRBD1,NA,CASIRDRGLADTQYF,TGTGCCAGCATCCGGGACAGGGGGTTGGCAGATACGCAGTATTTT
TRBV6-4,TRBJ2-1,TRBD2,few,CASSTGTSGRAGEQFF,TGTGCCAGCAGTACCGGGACTAGCGGGAGGGCCGGTGAGCAGTTCTTC
TRBV25-1,TRBJ2-1,NA,NA,CASSASYYNEQFF,TGTGCCAGCAGTGCCAGTTACTACAATGAGCAGTTCTTC
TRBV2,TRBJ1-4,NA,once,CASTQLVGEKLFF,TGTGCCAGCACCCAATTGGTCGGGGAAAAACTGTTTTTT
TRBV19,TRBJ2-1,TRBD2,few,CASSIGTSGRANEQFF,TGTGCCAGTAGTATCGGGACTAGCGGGAGGGCCAATGAGCAGTTCTTC
TRBV24-1,TRBJ2-5,NA,NA,CATRGPGAETQYF,TGTGCCACCAGGGGGCCGGGTGCAGAGACCCAGTACTTC
TRBV28,TRBJ1-3,NA,NA,CASSPVGGVKRGISGNTIYF,TGTGCCAGCAGCCCGGTCGGGGGGGTAAAGAGGGGAATCTCTGGAAACACCATATATTTT
TRBV3-1/TRBV3-2,TRBJ2-1,TRBD2,few,CASSPLAVSSGRHYNEQFF,TGTGCCAGCAGCCCTTTAGCTGTATCTAGCGGGAGGCATTACAATGAGCAGTTCTTC